This TCR beta chain was observed in a study of T cells in Graves' hyperthyroidism and ophthalmopathy. Amplified TCR beta CDR3 regions came from RNA transcripts. The HTBI primer set served for first-round RT-PCR of the TCR CDR3. TCRdb re-called the multiplex PCR reads with MiXCR, one entry per CDR3 protein. The data show a few hundred thousand distinct CDR3 sequences, with around a fifth seen just once and around half held by the top ten. Patients with uncontrolled infections, other autoimmune diseases, pregnancy or lactation were excluded. V was shortened by 8 bases and J by 0 bases, with 15 bases between the two germline ends. The length of the CDR3 is 15 residues. This clonotype came up a few times.

This sequence joins TRBV12-3 or TRBV12-4 and TRBJ2-3; D might be TRBD2 (5 bases). The receptor's source is a woman aged 45-65 years with Graves' hyperthyroidism. The sequenced material came from blood. CDR3 sequence reads: CASLLRASSTDTQYF. CDR3 sequence (DNA): TGTGCCAGCCTTCTACGGGCTAGCAGCACAGATACGCAGTATTTT.